These 26 T cell receptor beta chains originate from one sample sequenced in a study of T cell responses to AZD1222 COVID-19 vaccine. The assay was immunoSEQ multiplex PCR, and TCRdb's table has in-frame clones only and misses some. The sample has fewer than 100,000 clones; approximately 88% are singletons. Source: peripheral blood, taken 28 days after the second AZD1222 dose. These receptors were obtained from an adult who received the AZD1222 COVID-19 vaccine.

This chain joins TRBV7-9 and TRBJ2-7; D is uncertain. The CDR3 consists of 11 residues. V lost 5 bases and J lost 5, with 7 bases in between. Germline assignment: CDR1 SEHNR and CDR2 FQNEAQ (reference sequence). The CDR3 region is CASSRVNEQYF. CDR3 sequence (DNA): TGTGCCAGCAGCCGTGTGAACGAGCAGTACTTC.

V and J are TRBV10-3 and TRBJ1-5, with unresolved D. This CDR3 has 15 residues. Germline CDR1 reads ENHRY; CDR2 reads SYGVKD. The V end was cut by 3 bases, the J end by 1 base, with 10 bases between. This chain's CDR3 is CAISDKQRSNQPQHF. In DNA, the CDR3 is TGTGCCATCAGTGATAAGCAGCGAAGCAATCAGCCCCAGCATTTT.

V is TRBV6-2 or TRBV6-3 and J is TRBJ1-5, with D uncertain. Germline values: CDR1 MNHEY, CDR2 SVGEGT. Trimming took 5 bases from V and 3 from J, leaving 11 bases between them. This CDR3 spans 14 amino acids. CDR3 nucleotide sequence: TGTGCCAGCAGTCGAACAGATTTCAATCAGCCCCAGCATTTT. Its translation: CASSRTDFNQPQHF.

This chain uses TRBV2 with TRBJ1-6, with D hard to call. In germline, CDR1 is SNHLY, CDR2 FYNNEI. V was clipped by 8 bases and J by 5 bases, with 16 bases between them. This CDR3 has 15 residues. CDR3 in DNA: TGTGCCAGCGGTCGGGAGTTAGTGGATAATTCACCCCTCCACTTT. Amino acid sequence: CASGRELVDNSPLHF.

The V call is TRBV19, the J call TRBJ2-3, with 7 bases aligning to TRBD1. The CDR3 consists of 14 residues. The V gene's germline CDR1 is LNHDA and CDR2 SQIVND (reference sequence). After removal of 6 bases from V and 6 bases from J, the junction contained 9 bases not matched to a gene. CDR3 loop: CASRHTGEGDTQYF. The DNA for the CDR3 is TGTGCCAGTAGACATACAGGGGAAGGGGATACGCAGTATTTT.

The V and J genes are TRBV29-1 and TRBJ2-1; a weak D match, TRBD1 (7 bases). Germline assignment: CDR1 SQVTM and CDR2 ANQGSEA. V was shortened by 0 bases and J by 2 bases, with 14 bases between the two germline ends. The CDR3 length is 16 residues. CDR3 amino acids: CSVEEVRGVTYNEQFF. The CDR3 DNA is TGCAGCGTTGAAGAAGTCAGGGGGGTTACCTACAATGAGCAGTTCTTC.

The CDR3 DNA sequence: TGTGCCAGCAGGCCGGACAGGGCCTACGAGCAGTACTTC. Translation: CASRPDRAYEQYF. The chain combines TRBV6-5 with TRBJ2-7, with TRBD1 matching 8 bases. This CDR3 region has 13 residues. Germline V gives CDR1 MNHEY, CDR2 SVGAGI. The V gene end was trimmed by 6 bases and the J gene end by 2 bases; junction bases not matched to a gene: 3.

The gene calls are TRBV5-1 and TRBJ1-4; D ambiguous. The CDR3 runs 16 residues. V was pared by 0 bases and J by 3 bases, with 12 bases between. Germline-derived CDR1 and CDR2 are SGHRS and YFSETQ. The CDR3 DNA is TGCGCCAGCAGCTTGGCCGAAACGTTCCCTAATGAAAAACTGTTTTTT. It specifies CASSLAETFPNEKLFF.

The chain carries TRBV10-3 and TRBJ2-7; D perhaps matches TRBD2 (5 bases). The germline gives CDR1 ENHRY, CDR2 SYGVKD. The CDR3 has 14 amino acids. V dropped 3 bases and J dropped 3 bases, with 12 bases sitting between them. CDR3 region: CAISDRDRSYEQYF. CDR3 nucleotide sequence: TGTGCCATCAGTGACCGGGATAGAAGCTACGAGCAGTACTTC.

This clone was detected once. The chain recombines TRBV29-1 with TRBJ2-3; unclear D gene. CDR1 SQVTM and CDR2 ANQGSEA come from the germline V gene. This CDR3 is built from 14 residues. Trimming shortened V by 0 bases and J by 4 bases, and 11 bases separated the two germline ends. The CDR3: CSVEDPQVADTQYF. For the CDR3, the DNA is TGCAGCGTTGAAGATCCCCAGGTTGCAGATACGCAGTATTTT.

The chain carries TRBV7-9 and TRBJ1-4; the D is unclear. This CDR3 region has 12 residues. Germline CDR1 is SEHNR and CDR2 is FQNEAQ (reference sequence). The V and J ends lost 7 bases and 7 bases respectively, with 10 bases between them. The CDR3 region is CASTPDGEKLFF. The DNA for the CDR3 is TGTGCCAGCACACCGGACGGTGAAAAACTGTTTTTT.

CDR3 sequence (DNA): TGTGCCACCAGTGATGCAGGGGGGTCCCAGCATTTT. This encodes CATSDAGGSQHF. The chain recombines TRBV24-1 with TRBJ1-5; 7 nucleotides match TRBD1. CDR1 KGHDR and CDR2 SFDVKD come from the germline V gene. CDR3 length equals 12 residues. J lost 11 bases, V lost 3 bases, and 3 bases had no gene match.

The rearrangement uses TRBV27 and TRBJ1-4, with 7 nucleotides matching TRBD1. The CDR3 runs 17 residues. The ends lost 3 bases at V and 0 bases at J; junction bases unmatched: 7. From germline, CDR1 is MNHEY and CDR2 SMNVEV (reference sequence). The CDR3 DNA reads as TGTGCCAGCAGTTTTCCTCCGACAGGGACAACTAATGAAAAACTGTTTTTT. This sequence encodes CASSFPPTGTTNEKLFF.

The chain couples TRBV29-1 to TRBJ1-2, with 9 nucleotides matching TRBD1. V shed 5 bases and J 5 bases; nucleotides not matched to a gene: 9. Per the germline V gene, CDR1 is SQVTM and CDR2 is ANQGSEA. There are 14 residues in the CDR3. The DNA of the CDR3 is TGCAGCGTTTTGGGACAGGGTGTAGGTTATGGCTACACCTTC. Translation gives CSVLGQGVGYGYTF. The variable domain in full, completed from reference TRBV29-1 and TRBJ1-2, reads SAVISQKPSRDICQRGTSLTIQCQVDSQVTMMFWYRQQPGQSLTLIATANQGSEATYESGFVIDKFPISRPNLTFSTLTVSNMSPEDSSIYLCSVLGQGVGYGYTFGSGTRLTVV.

The count of this clone is one. The chain employs TRBV7-9 and TRBJ2-5, with unresolved D. The CDR3 is made up of 15 amino acids. With 1 base removed from V and 5 bases from J, the gap between germline ends came to 14 bases. Looked up from germline, CDR1 is SEHNR and CDR2 is FQNEAQ (reference sequence). This CDR3 reads CASSLEPLGSETQYF. Written as DNA, the CDR3 is TGTGCCAGCAGCTTAGAACCCCTCGGTTCGGAGACCCAGTACTTC. Using reference TRBV7-9 and TRBJ2-5 for the parts outside the CDR3, the full variable domain is DTGVSQNPRHKITKRGQNVTFRCDPISEHNRLYWYRQTLGQGPEFLTYFQNEAQLEKSRLLSDRFSAERPKGSFSTLEIQRTEQGDSAMYLCASSLEPLGSETQYFGPGTRLLVL.

The chain recombines TRBV7-3 with TRBJ1-1, with unresolved D. CDR1 and CDR2 (germline): SGHTA, FQGTGA. The CDR3 extends over 12 amino acids. Trimming shortened V by 11 bases and J by 1 base, and 11 bases separated the two germline ends. In DNA, the CDR3 is TGTGCCCGAGTCCGAGGGAACACTGAAGCTTTCTTT. Translating gives CARVRGNTEAFF. Based on the CDR3 plus reference TRBV7-3 and TRBJ1-1, the full variable domain is GAGVSQTPSNKVTEKGKYVELRCDPISGHTALYWYRQSLGQGPEFLIYFQGTGAADDSGLPNDRFFAVRPEGSVSTLKIQRTERGDSAVYLCARVRGNTEAFFGQGTRLTVV.

CDR3 in amino acids: CASSYSLGAGSHEQYF. The CDR3 region has the DNA TGTGCCAGCAGTTACTCATTGGGTGCAGGGAGCCACGAGCAGTACTTC. The V call is TRBV6-5, the J call TRBJ2-7; D is perhaps TRBD1 or TRBD2 (5 bases each). Trimming pared 0 bases from V and 5 bases from J, leaving 17 bases between. In germline, CDR1 is MNHEY, CDR2 SVGAGI. This CDR3 is 16 amino acids long.

This chain links TRBV9 with TRBJ1-1; D gene uncertain. This CDR3 has 15 amino acids. Between the trimmed V and J ends, which lost 4 bases and 1 base, there was a span of 14 bases. CDR1 is SGDLS and CDR2 is YYNGEE in the germline V gene. The CDR3 nucleotides are TGTGCCAGCAGCCCTTCACCTAGCTGGAACACTGAAGCTTTCTTT. This codes for CASSPSPSWNTEAFF.

This clone was detected only a few times. V and J are TRBV6-1 and TRBJ1-2; tentatively, D is TRBD1 (5 bases). The germline V and J ends were trimmed by 2 bases and 2 bases, with 6 bases remaining between them. The CDR3 covers 13 residues. The germline gives CDR1 MNHNS, CDR2 SASEGT. As DNA, the CDR3 is TGTGCCAGCAGTGAATCAGGGAACTATGGCTACACCTTC. Translated, it gives CASSESGNYGYTF.

The chain combines TRBV4-3 with TRBJ1-6; D gene uncertain. This CDR3 region has 15 residues. Germline values: CDR1 LGHNA, CDR2 YSLEER. V lost 7 bases and J 3 bases, leaving 13 bases between the germline ends. The CDR3 sequence is CASTLSPVYNSPLHF. CDR3 coding DNA: TGCGCCAGCACGCTATCGCCAGTCTATAATTCACCCCTCCACTTT.

The chain recombines TRBV30 with TRBJ1-2; D remains unclear. With 1 base removed from V and 8 bases from J, the gap between germline ends came to 11 bases. The CDR3 has 12 amino acids. CDR1 and CDR2 from the germline V gene are GTSNPN and SVGIG (reference sequence). CDR3 loop: CAWSAGRLGYTF. Written as DNA, the CDR3 is TGTGCCTGGAGTGCCGGCCGTTTAGGCTACACCTTC.

The chain combines TRBV5-4 with TRBJ1-5; 9 bases align to TRBD1. The CDR3 has 14 residues. V gave up 4 bases and J gave up 2 bases; unmatched junction bases: 1. Germline assignment: CDR1 SGHNT and CDR2 YYREEE (reference sequence). DNA for the CDR3: TGTGCCAGCAGCCGGGACAGGGGCAATCAGCCCCAGCATTTT. This sequence encodes CASSRDRGNQPQHF.

The CDR3 DNA sequence: TGTGCCAGCAGCATCCAGGGGGCTGAGACCCAGTACTTC. Amino acid sequence: CASSIQGAETQYF. The rearrangement links TRBV7-3 to TRBJ2-5; 8 positions agree with TRBD1. After removal of 5 bases from V and 5 bases from J, the junction contained 4 bases not matched to a gene. The germline V gene encodes CDR1 SGHTA and CDR2 FQGTGA. CDR3 length: 13 residues.

This clone qualifies as medium-sized. The chain recombines TRBV7-9 with TRBJ2-7; D is undetermined. Trimming cost V 5 bases and J 10 bases, with 21 bases left between them. CDR1 is SEHNR, CDR2 FQNEAQ, per germline (reference sequence). The CDR3 is 14 residues long. CDR3 amino acids: CASSNTTGHRAQYF. The CDR3 DNA follows: TGTGCCAGCAGCAACACCACCGGCCACCGGGCCCAGTACTTC.

This clone was seen once. The rearrangement joins TRBV12-3 or TRBV12-4 to TRBJ1-2, with D possibly matching TRBD1 (5 bases). The CDR3 spans 13 residues. V was clipped by 6 bases and J by 5 bases, with 13 bases between them. CDR3 nucleotide sequence: TGTGCCAGCAGCAGCCAGGGTGATTATGGCTACACCTTC. Encoded protein: CASSSQGDYGYTF.

This clone has just one count. V and J are TRBV4-2 and TRBJ2-7; D possibly uses TRBD1 or TRBD2 (6 bases each). CDR1 and CDR2 (germline): LGHNA, YNFKEQ. The V gene lost 4 bases and the J gene lost 0 bases, with 13 bases spanning the gap. The CDR3 totals 15 residues. The CDR3 sequence: CASSRSGATSYEQYF. The CDR3 nucleotides read TGTGCCAGCAGCCGGTCGGGGGCGACCTCCTACGAGCAGTACTTC.